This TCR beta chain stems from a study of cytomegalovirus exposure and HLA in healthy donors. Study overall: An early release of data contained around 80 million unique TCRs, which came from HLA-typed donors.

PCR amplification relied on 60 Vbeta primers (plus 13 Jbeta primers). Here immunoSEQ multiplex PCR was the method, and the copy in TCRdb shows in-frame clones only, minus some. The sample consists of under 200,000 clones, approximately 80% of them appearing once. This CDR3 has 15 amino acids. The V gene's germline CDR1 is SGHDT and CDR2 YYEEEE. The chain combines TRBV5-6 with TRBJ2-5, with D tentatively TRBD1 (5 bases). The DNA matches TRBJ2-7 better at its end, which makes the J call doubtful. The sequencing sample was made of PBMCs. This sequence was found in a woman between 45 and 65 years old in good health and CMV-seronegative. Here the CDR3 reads CASSPQASRSYEQYF. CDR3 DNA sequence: TGTGCCAGCAGCCCACAGGCTTCCCGGTCCTACGAGCAGTACTTC.